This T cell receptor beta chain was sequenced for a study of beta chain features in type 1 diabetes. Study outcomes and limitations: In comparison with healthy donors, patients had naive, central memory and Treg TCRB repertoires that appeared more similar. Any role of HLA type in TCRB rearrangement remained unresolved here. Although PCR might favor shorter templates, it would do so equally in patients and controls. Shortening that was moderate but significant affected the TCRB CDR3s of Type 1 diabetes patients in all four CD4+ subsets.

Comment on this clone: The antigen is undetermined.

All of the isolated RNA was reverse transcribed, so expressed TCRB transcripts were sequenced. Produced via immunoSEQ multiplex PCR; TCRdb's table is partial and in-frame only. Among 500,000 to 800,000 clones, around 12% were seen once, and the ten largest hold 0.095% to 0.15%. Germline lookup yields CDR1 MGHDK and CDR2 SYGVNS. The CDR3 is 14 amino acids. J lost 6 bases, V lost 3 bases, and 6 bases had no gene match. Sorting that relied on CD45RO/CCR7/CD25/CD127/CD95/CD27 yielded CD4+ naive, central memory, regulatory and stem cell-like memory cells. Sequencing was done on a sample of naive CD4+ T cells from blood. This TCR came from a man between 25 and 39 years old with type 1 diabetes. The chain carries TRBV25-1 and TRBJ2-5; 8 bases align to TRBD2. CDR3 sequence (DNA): TGTGCCAGCAGTGACCAGCGGGGGATAAAGACCCAGTACTTC. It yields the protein CASSDQRGIKTQYF. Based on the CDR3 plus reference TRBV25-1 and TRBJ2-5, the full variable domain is EADIYQTPRYLVIGTGKKITLECSQTMGHDKMYWYQQDPGMELHLIHYSYGVNSTEKGDLSSESTVSRIRTEHFPLTLESARPSHTSQYLCASSDQRGIKTQYFGPGTRLLVL.